The next 30 T cell receptor beta chains were all read from a single sample in a study of CD8 T cells in Susac syndrome. RNA totalling about 0.5 to 1 ug underwent reverse transcription with random hexamers. TCRdb ran MiXCR on the immunoSEQ multiplex PCR reads and lists one entry per CDR3 protein. The table shows some 80,000 distinct CDR3 sequences, with around 94% occurring only once. Sequencing input: CD8+ T cells from PBMCs. The receptor source for this set is a human donor in good health.

The chain uses TRBV2 and TRBJ1-1; 10 bases line up with TRBD1. In germline, CDR1 is SNHLY, CDR2 FYNNEI. The J segment lost 9 bases and the V segment lost 6 bases, leaving 10 bases of the junction unmatched. The CDR3 contains 14 residues. This CDR3 is CASRYSGTGEKAFF. For the CDR3, the DNA is TGTGCCAGCAGATACAGCGGGACAGGGGAAAAAGCTTTCTTT.

This clonotype was detected only a few times. The gene calls are TRBV19 and TRBJ2-2, with D hard to call. The V and J ends lost 7 bases and 4 bases respectively, with 4 bases between them. Germline-derived CDR1 and CDR2 are LNHDA and SQIVND (reference sequence). The CDR3 contains 11 residues. The CDR3 loop is CASTITGELFF. The DNA for the CDR3 is TGTGCCAGTACTATCACCGGGGAGCTGTTTTTT.

A single count supports this clonotype. This sequence joins TRBV27 and TRBJ2-1, with 10 positions matching TRBD2. Germline CDR1 reads MNHEY; CDR2 reads SMNVEV (reference sequence). The CDR3 covers 15 residues. Unmatched junction bases numbered 10, after V lost 6 bases and J lost 8 bases. The CDR3 loop reads CASSHTSGNDYEQFF. CDR3 sequence (DNA): TGTGCCAGCAGCCATACTAGCGGGAACGACTATGAGCAGTTCTTC.

The chain has TRBV12-3 or TRBV12-4 and TRBJ2-3; no definite D call. The CDR3 is made up of 11 amino acids. V was trimmed by 7 bases and J by 11 bases, leaving 13 bases between them. For the CDR3, the DNA is TGTGCCAGCACCCTCGGCCTTTTGCAGTATTTT. This sequence encodes CASTLGLLQYF.

The chain recombines TRBV5-1 with TRBJ1-1; D ambiguous. Germline loops: CDR1 SGHRS, CDR2 YFSETQ. There are 13 residues in the CDR3. Trimming took off 0 bases at V and 3 bases at J, with 6 bases between the two ends. The CDR3 DNA is TGCGCCAGCAGCTTGGTGCTTGACACTGAAGCTTTCTTT. The encoded protein is CASSLVLDTEAFF.

This sequence joins TRBV27 and TRBJ1-6; D gene ambiguous. The germline V gene has CDR1 MNHEY and CDR2 SMNVEV (reference sequence). The CDR3 runs to 13 residues. With 0 bases removed from V and 5 bases from J, the gap between germline ends came to 2 bases. The CDR3 reads CASSLSDNSPLHF. In DNA form, the CDR3 reads TGTGCCAGCAGTTTATCGGATAATTCACCCCTCCACTTT.

The chain links TRBV9 to TRBJ2-3, with TRBD2 identical over 7 bases. The V segment lost 0 bases and the J segment 6 bases; nucleotides outside the gene matches: 10. Looked up from germline, CDR1 is SGDLS and CDR2 is YYNGEE. The CDR3 is 16 amino acids. The CDR3 nucleotides read TGTGCCAGCAGCGTAGCTTCAGGCGGGGGAGGGGATACGCAGTATTTT. Its protein product is CASSVASGGGGDTQYF. Using reference TRBV9 and TRBJ2-3 for the parts outside the CDR3, the full variable domain is DSGVTQTPKHLITATGQRVTLRCSPRSGDLSVYWYQQSLDQGLQFLIQYYNGEERAKGNILERFSAQQFPDLHSELNLSSLELGDSALYFCASSVASGGGGDTQYFGPGTRLTVL.

The V gene is TRBV9, the J gene TRBJ2-3; 10 bases match TRBD2. The CDR3 has 16 amino acids. Germline lookup yields CDR1 SGDLS and CDR2 YYNGEE. With 3 bases clipped from V and 3 bases from J, the junction kept 7 bases outside the gene matches. CDR3 loop: CASSALAGDWTDTQYF. The CDR3 coding sequence is TGTGCCAGCAGCGCTCTAGCGGGAGACTGGACAGATACGCAGTATTTT.

V gene TRBV19 combines with J gene TRBJ1-1; a weak D match, TRBD1 (5 bases). From germline, CDR1 is LNHDA and CDR2 SQIVND (reference sequence). V dropped 5 bases and J dropped 2 bases, with 9 bases sitting between them. The CDR3 sequence is 13 residues long. For the CDR3, the DNA is TGTGCCAGTAGTTCGGGGCTAAACACTGAAGCTTTCTTT. This gives the protein CASSSGLNTEAFF.

The rearrangement uses TRBV19 and TRBJ1-1, with no clear D. The CDR3 has 14 amino acids. Trimming removed 5 bases at V and 1 base at J, with 11 bases between. The V gene's germline CDR1 is LNHDA and CDR2 SQIVND (reference sequence). The CDR3 loop reads CASSVGPSNTEAFF. In DNA, the CDR3 is TGTGCCAGTAGTGTTGGACCTTCGAACACTGAAGCTTTCTTT.

This clonotype came up once. The chain links TRBV5-4 to TRBJ1-4; tentatively, D is TRBD1 (5 bases). V was clipped by 0 bases and J by 11 bases, with 5 bases between them. CDR3 length: 11 amino acids. Germline-derived CDR1 and CDR2 are SGHNT and YYREEE (reference sequence). The CDR3 DNA is TGTGCCAGCAGCTTGGGACAGAAACTGTTTTTT. Its translation: CASSLGQKLFF.

This rearrangement joins TRBV4-1 to TRBJ1-2; D not resolved. V lost 0 bases to trimming and J lost 7 bases, with 12 bases between them. This CDR3 has 14 residues. The V gene's germline CDR1 is MGHRA and CDR2 YSYEKL. The CDR3: CASSQEALLGGYTF. The DNA of the CDR3 is TGCGCCAGCAGCCAAGAGGCCCTCCTGGGTGGCTACACCTTC.

The chain links TRBV6-5 to TRBJ2-1, with TRBD2 as a possible D gene (6 bases). Trimming took 2 bases from V and 9 from J, leaving 8 bases between them. Germline-derived CDR1 and CDR2 are MNHEY and SVGAGI. The CDR3 length is 12 residues. The CDR3 sequence: CASSYRGGEQFF. CDR3 sequence (DNA): TGTGCCAGCAGTTACAGGGGAGGTGAGCAGTTCTTC.

The chain employs TRBV27 and TRBJ2-5; D assignment may be TRBD1 or TRBD2 (6 bases each). Germline CDR1 reads MNHEY; CDR2 reads SMNVEV (reference sequence). Between the trimmed V and J ends, which lost 1 base and 0 bases, there was a span of 15 bases. CDR3 size: 17 residues. In DNA form, the CDR3 reads TGTGCCAGCAGTTTATATCAGTGGGGGGCCGACCAAGAGACCCAGTACTTC. It yields the protein CASSLYQWGADQETQYF.

CDR3: CATYPGTGGKNTEAFF. The CDR3 nucleotides read TGTGCCACCTATCCCGGGACAGGGGGAAAGAACACTGAAGCTTTCTTT. The chain is built from TRBV24-1 and TRBJ1-1; TRBD1 matches 11 bases. With V trimmed by 9 bases and J by 1 base, 9 bases remained unmatched. The CDR3 consists of 16 residues. Germline V gene sequence: CDR1 KGHDR, CDR2 SFDVKD.

The chain has TRBV11-2 and TRBJ2-3; TRBD1 matches 9 bases. Germline CDR1 reads SGHAT; CDR2 reads FQNNGV. V shed 2 bases and J 1 base; nucleotides not matched to a gene: 7. This CDR3 has 17 amino acids. Here the CDR3 reads CASSLHYRGQGTDTQYF. The DNA for the CDR3 is TGTGCCAGCAGCTTACATTACAGGGGGCAGGGCACAGATACGCAGTATTTT.

The chain recombines TRBV4-1 with TRBJ1-5, with D possibly being TRBD1 (5 bases). Germline CDR1 and CDR2: MGHRA and YSYEKL. Between the trimmed V and J ends, which lost 0 bases and 8 bases, there was a span of 20 bases. This CDR3 has 17 amino acids. CDR3 sequence: CASSQDKGPTGKKPQHF. As DNA, the CDR3 is TGCGCCAGCAGCCAAGATAAGGGACCGACGGGTAAGAAGCCCCAGCATTTT.

The rearrangement links TRBV29-1 to TRBJ1-5; D unresolved. Trimming removed 8 bases at V and 0 bases at J, with 11 bases between. From germline, CDR1 is SQVTM and CDR2 ANQGSEA. This CDR3 has 13 residues. The CDR3 protein is CSFGRGSNQPQHF. The CDR3 region has the DNA TGCAGCTTTGGACGGGGTAGCAATCAGCCCCAGCATTTT. The full variable domain, in which reference TRBV29-1 and TRBJ1-5 provide the parts outside the CDR3, is SAVISQKPSRDICQRGTSLTIQCQVDSQVTMMFWYRQQPGQSLTLIATANQGSEATYESGFVIDKFPISRPNLTFSTLTVSNMSPEDSSIYLCSFGRGSNQPQHFGDGTRLSIL.

The chain combines TRBV29-1 with TRBJ2-7; TRBD2 is a possible D gene (5 bases). V lost 4 bases, J lost 2 bases, and 9 bases lay in between. The CDR3 has 12 amino acids. Germline CDR1 SQVTM, CDR2 ANQGSEA. CDR3 residues: CSVGLGTYEQYF. The CDR3 DNA follows: TGCAGCGTTGGTCTCGGGACCTACGAGCAGTACTTC.

CDR3 nucleotides: TGTGCCACCAGCACGGGAGTGCACAATGAGCAGTTCTTC. Its translation: CATSTGVHNEQFF. The rearrangement joins TRBV15 to TRBJ2-1; a possible D gene is TRBD2 (6 bases). V lost 4 bases, J lost 5 bases, and 9 bases lay in between. Germline loops: CDR1 LNHNV, CDR2 YYDKDF (reference sequence). This CDR3 region has 13 residues.

This clonotype has just one count. The chain joins TRBV9 to TRBJ2-2; D is uncertain. CDR1 is SGDLS, CDR2 YYNGEE, per germline. The CDR3 has 13 amino acids. Trimming took 4 bases from V and 1 from J, leaving 5 bases between them. The DNA for the CDR3 is TGTGCCAGCAGCTTCCAGAACACCGGGGAGCTGTTTTTT. Translating gives CASSFQNTGELFF.

V usage is TRBV24-1 and J usage is TRBJ2-1; D may be TRBD2 (6 bases). Germline V gives CDR1 KGHDR, CDR2 SFDVKD. The CDR3 totals 14 residues. Trimming removed 4 bases at V and 4 bases at J, with 10 bases between. The CDR3 region has the DNA TGTGCCACCAGTGAGGATAGCGGATACAATGAGCAGTTCTTC. It is translated as CATSEDSGYNEQFF.

The rearrangement links TRBV7-2 to TRBJ2-1, with 9 bases that match TRBD2. Trimming took 5 bases from V and 3 from J; bases not matched to a gene: 11. Germline V lookup: CDR1 SGHTA, CDR2 FQGNSA. The CDR3 runs to 17 residues. CDR3 sequence reads: CASSPGVAGVVYNEQFF. Written as DNA, the CDR3 is TGTGCCAGCAGCCCCGGGGTAGCGGGAGTGGTCTACAATGAGCAGTTCTTC.

The genes are TRBV4-2 and TRBJ2-1, with TRBD2 matching over 7 bases. CDR3 length equals 16 residues. Germline V lookup: CDR1 LGHNA, CDR2 YNFKEQ. After removal of 1 base from V and 4 bases from J, the junction contained 7 bases not matched to a gene. In DNA form, the CDR3 reads TGTGCCAGCAGCCAAGTCGGGGCGGGAGCTTACAATGAGCAGTTCTTC. Translating it yields CASSQVGAGAYNEQFF.

The chain is built from TRBV6-1 and TRBJ2-7; 12 nucleotides align to TRBD1. The length of the CDR3 is 15 residues. With 7 bases clipped from V and 6 bases from J, the junction kept 10 bases outside the gene matches. Germline CDR1 is MNHNS and CDR2 is SASEGT. The CDR3 sequence: CASIDAGTGGIEQYV. The CDR3 DNA reads TGTGCCAGCATAGATGCGGGGACAGGGGGCATCGAGCAGTACGTC.

The chain is built from TRBV3-1 and TRBJ2-7; D possibly corresponds to TRBD2 (5 bases). V lost 1 base and J 5 bases, leaving 12 bases between the germline ends. Per germline, CDR1 LGHDT and CDR2 YNNKEL (reference sequence). The CDR3 sequence is 14 residues long. The CDR3 coding sequence is TGTGCCAGCAGCCAAGTAATATCGGGGAACGAGCAGTACTTC. It translates to CASSQVISGNEQYF.

The chain has TRBV27 and TRBJ1-1; D gene uncertain. In germline, CDR1 is MNHEY, CDR2 SMNVEV (reference sequence). The V end lost 2 bases, the J end lost 0 bases, and 4 bases lay between the germline ends. This CDR3 contains 13 residues. The CDR3 protein is CASSLMVNTEAFF. The CDR3, as DNA: TGTGCCAGCAGTTTAATGGTGAACACTGAAGCTTTCTTT.

V and J are TRBV7-9 and TRBJ2-7, with D hard to call. The germline V gene has CDR1 SEHNR and CDR2 FQNEAQ (reference sequence). This CDR3 has 13 amino acids. Trimming pared 3 bases from V and 5 bases from J, leaving 11 bases between. This CDR3 reads CASSFWAGDEQYF. Written as DNA, the CDR3 is TGTGCCAGCAGCTTTTGGGCAGGCGACGAGCAGTACTTC.

The chain carries TRBV29-1 and TRBJ2-2, with 13 bases that match TRBD2. V was clipped by 1 base and J by 4 bases; unmatched bases: 15. The CDR3 totals 20 residues. In germline, CDR1 is SQVTM, CDR2 ANQGSEA. The CDR3 nucleotides read TGCAGCGTTGAAGGGGTTAGGGGACTAGCGGGATCAACTGTCACCGGGGAGCTGTTTTTT. Translating it yields CSVEGVRGLAGSTVTGELFF.

This rearrangement joins TRBV20-1 to TRBJ2-7, with D tentatively TRBD2 (6 bases). Trimming cost V 7 bases and J 6 bases, with 19 bases left between them. Germline CDR1 is DFQATT and CDR2 is SNEGSKA (reference sequence). This CDR3 spans 13 amino acids. CDR3 DNA sequence: TGCAGTGGCGGAGGGACCGGCTTGGGCGAGCAGTACTTC. Its translation is CSGGGTGLGEQYF.